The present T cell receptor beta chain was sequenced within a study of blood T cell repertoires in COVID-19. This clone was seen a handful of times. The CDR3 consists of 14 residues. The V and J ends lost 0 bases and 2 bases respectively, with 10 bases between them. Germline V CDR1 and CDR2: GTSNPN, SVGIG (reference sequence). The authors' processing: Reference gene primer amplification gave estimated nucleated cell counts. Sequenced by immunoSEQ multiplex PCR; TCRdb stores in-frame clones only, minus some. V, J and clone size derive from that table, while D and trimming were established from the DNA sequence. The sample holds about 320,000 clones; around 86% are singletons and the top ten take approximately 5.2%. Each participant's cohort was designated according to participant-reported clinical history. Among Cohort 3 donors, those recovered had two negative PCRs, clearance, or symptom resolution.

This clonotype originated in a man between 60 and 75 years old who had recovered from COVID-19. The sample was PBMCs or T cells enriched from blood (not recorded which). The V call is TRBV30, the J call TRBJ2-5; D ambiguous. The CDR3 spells CAWSVGSPQETQYF. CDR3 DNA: TGTGCCTGGAGTGTTGGTAGCCCGCAAGAGACCCAGTACTTC. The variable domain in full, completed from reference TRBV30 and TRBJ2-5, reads SQTIHQWPATLVQPVGSPLSLECTVEGTSNPNLYWYRQAAGRGLQLLFYSVGIGQISSEVPQNLSASRPQDRQFILSSKKLLLSDSGFYLCAWSVGSPQETQYFGPGTRLLVL.